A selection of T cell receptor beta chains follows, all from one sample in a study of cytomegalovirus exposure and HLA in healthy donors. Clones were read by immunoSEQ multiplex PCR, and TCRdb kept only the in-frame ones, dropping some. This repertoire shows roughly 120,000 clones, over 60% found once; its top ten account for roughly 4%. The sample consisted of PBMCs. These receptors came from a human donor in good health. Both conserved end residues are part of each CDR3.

CDR3 protein: CASSLASGNTGELFF
V gene: TRBV5-1
J gene: TRBJ2-2

CDR3 protein: CASSRGTYHTQYF
V gene: TRBV7-6
J gene: TRBJ2-3

CDR3 protein: CASSPPGQGIPEAFF
V gene: TRBV27
J gene: TRBJ1-1

CDR3 protein: CASRRDSSYNEQFF
V gene: TRBV28
J gene: TRBJ2-1

CDR3 protein: CATSRDLGGNGYTF
V gene: TRBV15
J gene: TRBJ1-2

CDR3 protein: CASSPDSSYEQYF
V gene: TRBV5-1
J gene: TRBJ2-7

CDR3 protein: CASRPRTGGVENYGYTF
V gene: TRBV5-1
J gene: TRBJ1-2

CDR3 protein: CASSPQKQGSYNSPLHF
V gene: TRBV18
J gene: TRBJ1-6

CDR3 protein: CASSFDRAGGNQPQHF
V gene: TRBV19
J gene: TRBJ1-5

CDR3 protein: CASSLGQLETQYF
V gene: TRBV7-6
J gene: TRBJ2-5

CDR3 protein: CASSSSSYEQYF
V gene: TRBV6-5
J gene: TRBJ2-7

CDR3 protein: CASSLAVGGGYTF
V gene: TRBV7-9
J gene: TRBJ1-2

CDR3 protein: CASSSQDSGNEKLFF
V gene: TRBV19
J gene: TRBJ1-4

CDR3 protein: CASTQDRGNSPLHF
V gene: TRBV6-1
J gene: TRBJ1-6

CDR3 protein: CASSLDSGTMGTEAFF
V gene: TRBV28
J gene: TRBJ1-1

CDR3 protein: CASSQDGNNYGYTF
V gene: TRBV4-2
J gene: TRBJ1-2

CDR3 protein: CASSPVDRGRLRYGYTF
V gene: TRBV28
J gene: TRBJ1-2

CDR3 protein: CASSLVQHNEQFF
V gene: TRBV5-6
J gene: TRBJ2-1

CDR3 protein: CASSGTSGRPGGGETQYF
V gene: TRBV11-3
J gene: TRBJ2-5

CDR3 protein: CASSLTSGGRYNEQFF
V gene: TRBV5-6
J gene: TRBJ2-1

CDR3 protein: CASSSGQTYEQYF
V gene: TRBV11-3
J gene: TRBJ2-7

CDR3 protein: CASSEGGLSTEAFF
V gene: TRBV6-1
J gene: TRBJ1-1

CDR3 protein: CASSLAGTDGYTF
V gene: TRBV7-9
J gene: TRBJ1-2

CDR3 protein: CASSQVGDSTHGYTF
V gene: TRBV14
J gene: TRBJ1-2

CDR3 protein: CAGTLARDFSEQFF
V gene: TRBV28
J gene: TRBJ2-1

CDR3 protein: CASSPGQMNTEAFF
V gene: TRBV5-4
J gene: TRBJ1-1

CDR3 protein: CASSVETVNTEAFF
V gene: TRBV9
J gene: TRBJ1-1

CDR3 protein: CASSLQGPYSGNTIYF
V gene: TRBV5-1
J gene: TRBJ1-3

CDR3 protein: CAIRSGTGNTEAFF
V gene: TRBV10-3
J gene: TRBJ1-1

CDR3 protein: CARPACLAGLYEQYF
V gene: TRBV19
J gene: TRBJ2-7

CDR3 protein: CASSLRTGAEEKLFF
V gene: TRBV13
J gene: TRBJ1-4

CDR3 protein: CASSAQGIVANNGYGYTF
V gene: TRBV28
J gene: TRBJ1-2

CDR3 protein: CASSLLVAGGSEQYF
V gene: TRBV7-9
J gene: TRBJ2-7

CDR3 protein: CSAAQDEQYF
V gene: TRBV20-1
J gene: TRBJ2-7

CDR3 protein: CASSQDGLAGGRETQYF
V gene: TRBV4-2
J gene: TRBJ2-5

CDR3 protein: CASSKYPHRDRADTGELFF
V gene: TRBV21-1
J gene: TRBJ2-2

CDR3 protein: CASSLVGDRVSYEQYF
V gene: TRBV5-6
J gene: TRBJ2-7

CDR3 protein: CASSPASVGATEQFF
V gene: TRBV2
J gene: TRBJ2-1

CDR3 protein: CASSPNQGTRFEQYF
V gene: TRBV7-6
J gene: TRBJ2-7

CDR3 protein: CASSSGTSGIRGSYEQYF
V gene: TRBV7-9
J gene: TRBJ2-7

CDR3 protein: CASSQDLLGAGERGYTF
V gene: TRBV4-2
J gene: TRBJ1-2

CDR3 protein: CASSEAGGSRNEQFF
V gene: TRBV6-1
J gene: TRBJ2-1

CDR3 protein: CASSPRHTFWYGYTF
V gene: TRBV4-1
J gene: TRBJ1-2

CDR3 protein: CASSLHGTGGNEQFF
V gene: TRBV4-1
J gene: TRBJ2-1

CDR3 protein: CASSLKAAGVNEQFF
V gene: TRBV28
J gene: TRBJ2-1

CDR3 protein: CASSPSGEAGELFF
V gene: TRBV6-1
J gene: TRBJ2-2